This passage covers 2 T cell receptor beta chains from one sample sequenced in a study of blood T cells in healthy people across ages. Through a sample-barcoded 5' primer and a J-beta primer mix, a second PCR was run for roughly 7 to 11 cycles. Each CDR3 protein is one row after TCRdb ran MiXCR on the 5' RACE reads. The repertoire includes more than 650,000 distinct CDR3 sequences, around 25% of them detected once, and about 3% sits in the top ten. This sample was shared with a second study, whose subject was T cells of mothers and their children.

The sample was blood. Receptor source: a boy younger than 18 in good health.

The sample holds a few counts of this clonotype. The gene calls are TRBV20-1 and TRBJ2-7; a possible D gene is TRBD2 (6 bases). Trimming took 6 bases from V and 5 from J, leaving 14 bases between them. The CDR3 is made up of 12 amino acids. Germline V CDR1 and CDR2: DFQATT, SNEGSKA (reference sequence). CDR3 nucleotide sequence: TGCAGTGCCCTGGGACCGGGGGACGAGCAGTACTTC. Translated: CSALGPGDEQYF.

This chain links TRBV6-1 with TRBJ1-4; a weak D match, TRBD1 (5 bases). V lost 6 bases and J 14 bases, leaving 19 bases between the germline ends. CDR1 and CDR2 (germline): MNHNS, SASEGT. The CDR3 runs 13 residues. Written as DNA, the CDR3 is TGTGCCAGCAGGGATCCGGGACTCAAGAAGCTGTTTTTT. It encodes CASRDPGLKKLFF.